These 15 T cell receptor beta chains were all obtained from the same sample, sequenced in a study of OX40 agonist ivuxolimab in advanced cancers. The method was immunoSEQ multiplex PCR; TCRdb's version includes in-frame clones alone and lacks a portion of them. This sample has tens of thousands of clones, with approximately 86% found just once. The sequenced sample was CD4+ or CD8+ T cells sorted from blood, obtained in a trial of the OX40 agonist ivuxolimab. These receptors were obtained from an adult with an advanced solid tumor such as melanoma, head and neck, liver or kidney cancer.

The chain uses TRBV10-3 and TRBJ1-4, with D uncertain. The CDR3 length is 13 residues. Germline V CDR1 and CDR2: ENHRY, SYGVKD. Trimming took off 3 bases at V and 7 bases at J, with 9 bases between the two ends. The DNA of the CDR3 is TGTGCCATCAGTGACAGAGAGGGTGAAAAACTGTTTTTT. This encodes CAISDREGEKLFF.

This clone was detected once. The chain recombines TRBV28 with TRBJ1-5; D perhaps matches TRBD1 (5 bases). V lost 4 bases to trimming and J lost 2 bases, with 9 bases between them. Germline lookup yields CDR1 MDHEN and CDR2 SYDVKM. The CDR3 contains 14 residues. DNA for the CDR3: TGTGCCAGCAGTTCCCCGGGGCGCAATCAGCCCCAGCATTTT. It encodes CASSSPGRNQPQHF.

This clone was picked up a small number of times. The chain carries TRBV14 and TRBJ1-2; D remains ambiguous. The CDR3 runs to 13 residues. Germline V gene lookup returns CDR1 SGHDN and CDR2 FVKESK. V dropped 1 base and J dropped 3 bases, with 6 bases sitting between them. The CDR3 spells CASSQGNDYGYTF. As DNA, the CDR3 is TGTGCCAGCAGCCAAGGGAACGACTATGGCTACACCTTC.

J is TRBJ1-2 and V is TRBV6-5; D not certain. CDR1 is MNHEY and CDR2 is SVGAGI in the germline V gene. The V and J ends lost 0 bases and 2 bases respectively, with 4 bases between them. The CDR3 contains 13 residues. The CDR3: CASSYSRNYGYTF. CDR3 bases: TGTGCCAGCAGTTACTCACGAAACTATGGCTACACCTTC.

J is TRBJ1-1 and V is TRBV25-1; no clear D gene. Germline-derived CDR1 and CDR2 are MGHDK and SYGVNS. V was trimmed by 4 bases and J by 1 base, leaving 4 bases between them. This CDR3 region has 12 residues. The CDR3 sequence: CASSGWNTEAFF. CDR3 DNA: TGTGCCAGCAGTGGTTGGAACACTGAAGCTTTCTTT.

This clone was detected once. This chain connects TRBV27 to TRBJ2-2; D may be TRBD1 (5 bases). The CDR3 totals 11 residues. V gave up 8 bases and J gave up 6 bases, with 7 bases separating them. CDR1 and CDR2 from the germline V gene are MNHEY and SMNVEV (reference sequence). CDR3 nucleotides: TGTGCCAGCCAGGGTCCCGGGGAGCTGTTTTTT. This sequence encodes CASQGPGELFF.

This clone was seen once. The chain carries TRBV19 and TRBJ2-1, with D maybe TRBD2 (5 bases). This CDR3 contains 15 residues. Trimming shortened V by 7 bases and J by 2 bases, and 15 bases separated the two germline ends. The germline gives CDR1 LNHDA, CDR2 SQIVND (reference sequence). As DNA, the CDR3 is TGTGCCAGTACCTCGGGGAGACAAACCTACAATGAGCAGTTCTTC. Protein: CASTSGRQTYNEQFF. The full variable domain, with the rest looked up from reference TRBV19 and TRBJ2-1, is DGGITQSPKYLFRKEGQNVTLSCEQNLNHDAMYWYRQDPGQGLRLIYYSQIVNDFQKGDIAEGYSVSREKKESFPLTVTSAQKNPTAFYLCASTSGRQTYNEQFFGPGTRLTVL.

The gene calls are TRBV5-6 and TRBJ2-1; D unclear. Looked up from germline, CDR1 is SGHDT and CDR2 is YYEEEE. Trimming removed 2 bases from V and 6 bases from J, with 6 bases in between. The CDR3 is made up of 12 amino acids. The CDR3 protein is CASSLRPNEQFF. CDR3 sequence (DNA): TGTGCCAGCAGCTTAAGGCCCAATGAGCAGTTCTTC.

The rearrangement joins TRBV19 to TRBJ1-1; D not resolved. Germline lookup yields CDR1 LNHDA and CDR2 SQIVND (reference sequence). The CDR3 runs to 15 residues. With 5 bases removed from V and 4 bases from J, the gap between germline ends came to 17 bases. The CDR3 DNA sequence: TGTGCCAGTAGTCCAAGGCGGGGAGGGTTCACTGAAGCTTTCTTT. Translation: CASSPRRGGFTEAFF.

Here the CDR3 DNA reads TGTGCCAGCACGAATAGCGGGGGCCTGAACACCGGGGAGCTGTTTTTT. Encoded protein: CASTNSGGLNTGELFF. The chain uses TRBV27 and TRBJ2-2; 9 nucleotides match TRBD2. The CDR3 has 16 residues. Trimming took 7 bases from V and 1 from J; bases not matched to a gene: 7. Germline V gene lookup returns CDR1 MNHEY and CDR2 SMNVEV (reference sequence).

The V call is TRBV5-4, the J call TRBJ2-7, with 7 bases fitting TRBD1. CDR1 SGHNT and CDR2 YYREEE come from the germline V gene (reference sequence). The CDR3 extends over 15 amino acids. V lost 5 bases to trimming and J lost 4 bases; unmatched junction nucleotides: 12. In DNA, the CDR3 is TGTGCCAGCAGTTTTAGACAGGGTATGGTTTACGAGCAGTACTTC. Amino acids: CASSFRQGMVYEQYF.

The rearrangement uses TRBV29-1 and TRBJ1-2; D possibly corresponds to TRBD1 (5 bases). The V and J ends lost 0 bases and 3 bases respectively, with 8 bases between them. This CDR3 is 13 amino acids long. Germline-derived CDR1 and CDR2 are SQVTM and ANQGSEA. The CDR3 sequence is CSVEDREDYGYTF. CDR3 nucleotide sequence: TGCAGCGTTGAAGACAGGGAGGACTATGGCTACACCTTC.

The V and J genes are TRBV11-2 and TRBJ2-1, with a possible D match to TRBD1 (7 bases). The V gene's germline CDR1 is SGHAT and CDR2 FQNNGV. The CDR3 runs to 17 residues. V lost 5 bases, J lost 4 bases, and 21 bases lay in between. CDR3 bases: TGTGCCAGCAGCCCAAGAGGAGGGACAGCCTTATACAATGAGCAGTTCTTC. It translates to CASSPRGGTALYNEQFF. Supplemented by reference TRBV11-2 and TRBJ2-1, the full variable domain reads EAGVAQSPRYKIIEKRQSVAFWCNPISGHATLYWYQQILGQGPKLLIQFQNNGVVDDSQLPKDRFSAERLKGVDSTLKIQPAKLEDSAVYLCASSPRGGTALYNEQFFGPGTRLTVL.

The chain employs TRBV25-1 and TRBJ1-1; D is undetermined. V lost 3 bases and J 2 bases, leaving 7 bases between the germline ends. Germline V gene sequence: CDR1 MGHDK, CDR2 SYGVNS. This CDR3 is 13 amino acids long. CDR3 in DNA: TGTGCCAGCAGTGACGGTTTCAACACTGAAGCTTTCTTT. This sequence encodes CASSDGFNTEAFF.

The rearrangement links TRBV29-1 to TRBJ2-1; D is possibly TRBD1 (6 bases). V was cut by 4 bases and J by 3 bases, with 16 bases left in between. Germline CDR1 reads SQVTM; CDR2 reads ANQGSEA. This CDR3 region has 15 residues. The CDR3 loop reads CSVVRGHKGYNEQFF. CDR3 nucleotide sequence: TGCAGCGTTGTACGGGGACACAAGGGCTACAATGAGCAGTTCTTC.